The 32 T cell receptor beta chains below all came from one sample that was sequenced in a study of OX40 agonist ivuxolimab in advanced cancers. This table comes from immunoSEQ multiplex PCR, and its TCRdb copy is limited to in-frame clones, with some not included. The data hold just over 90,000 clones, with about 90% observed a single time. The sample in question was CD4+ or CD8+ T cells sorted from blood, obtained in a trial of the OX40 agonist ivuxolimab. The source of these receptors is an adult with an advanced solid tumor such as melanoma, head and neck, liver or kidney cancer.

This clone was observed once. CDR3 sequence reads: CASRQTGSNTGELFF. DNA for the CDR3: TGTGCCAGCAGGCAGACAGGGTCGAACACCGGGGAGCTGTTTTTT. The chain uses TRBV7-9 and TRBJ2-2, with 7 bases lining up with TRBD1. The germline V gene encodes CDR1 SEHNR and CDR2 FQNEAQ (reference sequence). CDR3 length: 15 amino acids. The junction had 4 bases not matched to a gene; V was cut back by 6 bases and J by 0 bases. The whole variable domain, filled in from reference TRBV7-9 and TRBJ2-2, reads DTGVSQNPRHKITKRGQNVTFRCDPISEHNRLYWYRQTLGQGPEFLTYFQNEAQLEKSRLLSDRFSAERPKGSFSTLEIQRTEQGDSAMYLCASRQTGSNTGELFFGEGSRLTVL.

The chain employs TRBV5-8 and TRBJ1-5; 10 bases map to TRBD1. CDR3 length equals 16 residues. The J segment lost 2 bases and the V segment lost 5 bases, leaving 7 bases of the junction unmatched. Germline V lookup: CDR1 SGHTS, CDR2 YDEGEE. DNA of the CDR3: TGTGCCAGCAGGACACGACAGGGGGCTGGCAATCAGCCCCAGCATTTT. Protein product: CASRTRQGAGNQPQHF.

The J gene is TRBJ1-4, the V gene TRBV4-2; TRBD1 is a possible D gene (5 bases). The CDR3 length is 14 residues. V lost 0 bases, J lost 11 bases, and 13 bases lay in between. Germline CDR1 LGHNA, CDR2 YNFKEQ. The CDR3, as DNA: TGTGCCAGCAGCCAAGATTGGGGCGGGGCGAAACTGTTTTTT. Encoded protein: CASSQDWGGAKLFF.

This sequence joins TRBV19 and TRBJ2-2; D is unclear. Germline V gives CDR1 LNHDA, CDR2 SQIVND (reference sequence). V was trimmed by 3 bases and J by 7 bases, leaving 9 bases between them. The CDR3 runs 13 residues. The CDR3 is CASSIQFVGELFF. The CDR3 DNA sequence: TGTGCCAGTAGTATTCAGTTCGTCGGGGAGCTGTTTTTT.

The V call is TRBV7-2, the J call TRBJ1-5; D is perhaps TRBD1 (5 bases). In germline, CDR1 is SGHTA, CDR2 FQGNSA. V was clipped by 5 bases and J by 6 bases, with 11 bases between them. CDR3 length equals 13 residues. DNA for the CDR3: TGTGCCAGCAGCGTCCAGGGTGGTCAGCCCCAGCATTTT. It encodes CASSVQGGQPQHF.

J is TRBJ2-3 and V is TRBV19; the D gene is possibly TRBD2 (6 bases). This CDR3 is 16 amino acids long. V lost 5 bases and J 3 bases, leaving 18 bases between the germline ends. Germline CDR1 LNHDA, CDR2 SQIVND (reference sequence). CDR3 sequence: CASSGGASMITDTQYF. The CDR3 DNA sequence: TGTGCCAGTAGTGGCGGGGCTAGCATGATTACAGATACGCAGTATTTT.

J is TRBJ2-3 and V is TRBV10-3; no definite D call. Germline assignment: CDR1 ENHRY and CDR2 SYGVKD. V was shortened by 4 bases and J by 2 bases, with 7 bases between the two germline ends. The length of the CDR3 is 13 residues. The CDR3, as DNA: TGTGCCATCAGTGTGCGGCTCACAGATACGCAGTATTTT. Its translation: CAISVRLTDTQYF.

A single count supports this clone. The chain combines TRBV4-1 with TRBJ2-5; weak D call: TRBD2 (6 bases). CDR1 and CDR2 (germline): MGHRA, YSYEKL. CDR3 length equals 13 residues. Trimming took off 4 bases at V and 4 bases at J, with 10 bases between the two ends. The CDR3 spells CASSPAGGETQYF. CDR3 sequence (DNA): TGCGCCAGCAGCCCCGCCGGGGGAGAGACCCAGTACTTC.

The rearrangement links TRBV29-1 to TRBJ2-1; D gene uncertain. V lost 6 bases and J 0 bases, leaving 15 bases between the germline ends. The germline gives CDR1 SQVTM, CDR2 ANQGSEA. CDR3 length: 15 amino acids. CDR3 amino acids: CSVRRVTSSYNEQFF. Written as DNA, the CDR3 is TGCAGCGTAAGGCGTGTTACCAGCTCCTACAATGAGCAGTTCTTC.

The chain uses TRBV7-3 and TRBJ2-7; 8 bases line up with TRBD1. V was pared by 2 bases and J by 3 bases, with 6 bases of the junction left unmatched. Germline CDR1 is SGHTA and CDR2 is FQGTGA. The CDR3 covers 15 residues. For the CDR3, the DNA is TGTGCCAGCAGCTTACTCGGACAGGGTGTCTACGAGCAGTACTTC. Translation gives CASSLLGQGVYEQYF. The complete variable domain, with remaining parts taken from reference TRBV7-3 and TRBJ2-7, reads GAGVSQTPSNKVTEKGKYVELRCDPISGHTALYWYRQSLGQGPEFLIYFQGTGAADDSGLPNDRFFAVRPEGSVSTLKIQRTERGDSAVYLCASSLLGQGVYEQYFGPGTRLTVT.

This chain links TRBV29-1 with TRBJ1-4; D remains ambiguous. The ends were cut back, 8 bases at V and 6 bases at J, with 13 bases in the middle. The germline V gene has CDR1 SQVTM and CDR2 ANQGSEA. This CDR3 contains 12 residues. This CDR3 reads CSCGGSDEKLFF. CDR3 sequence (DNA): TGCAGCTGTGGCGGTAGTGATGAAAAACTGTTTTTT.

The chain combines TRBV2 with TRBJ2-7; 8 bases fit TRBD1. V was clipped by 6 bases and J by 6 bases; unmatched bases: 10. The CDR3 spans 14 residues. CDR1 is SNHLY and CDR2 is FYNNEI in the germline V gene. CDR3: CASRRTGLRSEQYF. CDR3 coding DNA: TGTGCCAGCAGGCGGACAGGGTTGAGGAGCGAGCAGTACTTC.

This chain connects TRBV20-1 to TRBJ2-7; no reliable D call. Germline V gene data show CDR1 as DFQATT and CDR2 as SNEGSKA (reference sequence). The CDR3 spans 11 residues. V dropped 6 bases and J dropped 2 bases, with 8 bases sitting between them. The CDR3 DNA reads as TGCAGTGCGGTCACCGCCTACGAGCAGTACTTC. Its translation: CSAVTAYEQYF.

This chain uses TRBV28 with TRBJ2-7, with 9 bases fitting TRBD2. The CDR3 totals 15 residues. The V gene's germline CDR1 is MDHEN and CDR2 SYDVKM. J lost 3 bases, V lost 3 bases, and 6 bases had no gene match. In nucleotides, the CDR3 is TGTGCCAGCAGTTTCCGCGGGAGGGCCAACTACGAGCAGTACTTC. Its translation is CASSFRGRANYEQYF. Full variable domain (missing parts from reference TRBV28 and TRBJ2-7): DVKVTQSSRYLVKRTGEKVFLECVQDMDHENMFWYRQDPGLGLRLIYFSYDVKMKEKGDIPEGYSVSREKKERFSLILESASTNQTSMYLCASSFRGRANYEQYFGPGTRLTVT.

This clone was recorded once. This chain connects TRBV12-5 to TRBJ2-3; the match to TRBD2 covers 10 bases. Germline assignment: CDR1 LGHNT and CDR2 FRNRAP. The CDR3 consists of 16 residues. The trim removed 2 bases at V and 4 bases at J, leaving 6 bases unmatched. The CDR3 region has the DNA TGTGCTAGTGGTTTGTCTAGCGGGAGATTCGCAGATACGCAGTATTTT. This gives the protein CASGLSSGRFADTQYF.

This clone was counted a single time. V gene TRBV27 combines with J gene TRBJ2-2; possibly TRBD1 for D (5 bases). Germline CDR1 and CDR2: MNHEY and SMNVEV (reference sequence). V was clipped by 5 bases and J by 6 bases, with 19 bases between them. The CDR3 extends over 16 amino acids. CDR3 in DNA: TGTGCCAGCAGTACACGACAGACCCGAACACCCGGGGAGCTGTTTTTT. Encoded protein: CASSTRQTRTPGELFF.

V is TRBV5-1 and J is TRBJ2-3; 8 bases are shared with TRBD2. This CDR3 has 15 amino acids. Looked up from germline, CDR1 is SGHRS and CDR2 is YFSETQ. V lost 2 bases and J lost 6; bases outside the gene matches: 8. In nucleotides, the CDR3 is TGCGCCAGCAGCTTAGACGGGAGGGCCTCGGATACGCAGTATTTT. Translated, it gives CASSLDGRASDTQYF.

V usage is TRBV30 and J usage is TRBJ1-1; the D is unclear. The CDR3 contains 12 residues. CDR1 and CDR2 from the germline V gene are GTSNPN and SVGIG (reference sequence). The germline V and J ends were trimmed by 5 bases and 6 bases, with 13 bases remaining between them. CDR3 protein: CAWSGRRAEAFF. DNA for the CDR3: TGTGCCTGGTCAGGACGGAGAGCTGAAGCTTTCTTT.

This chain uses TRBV5-6 with TRBJ1-1; D gene uncertain. Trimming took off 4 bases at V and 3 bases at J, with 13 bases between the two ends. The CDR3 has 14 residues. From germline, CDR1 is SGHDT and CDR2 YYEEEE. For the CDR3, the DNA is TGTGCCAGCAGCCCTTTCGACACAGACACTGAAGCTTTCTTT. Residues: CASSPFDTDTEAFF.

The chain employs TRBV5-1 and TRBJ2-1, with 7 nucleotides matching TRBD2. With 10 bases clipped from V and 9 bases from J, the junction kept 1 base outside the gene matches. CDR1 is SGHRS and CDR2 is YFSETQ in the germline V gene. The CDR3 sequence is 9 residues long. Here the CDR3 reads CAGRGEQFF. Here the CDR3 DNA reads TGCGCCGGGAGGGGTGAGCAGTTCTTC.

CDR3 region: CASSLMQGTDTQYF. CDR3 sequence (DNA): TGCGCCAGCAGCTTGATGCAGGGCACAGATACGCAGTATTTT. The J gene is TRBJ2-3, the V gene TRBV5-1; D not resolved. This CDR3 contains 14 residues. In germline, CDR1 is SGHRS, CDR2 YFSETQ. The germline V and J ends were trimmed by 1 base and 1 base, with 7 bases remaining between them.

The genes are TRBV7-2 and TRBJ2-2, with TRBD1 matching 10 bases. CDR3 size: 15 residues. Germline V CDR1 and CDR2: SGHTA, FQGNSA. Unmatched junction bases numbered 7, after V lost 6 bases and J lost 6 bases. The chain's CDR3 is CASRSWTGGAGELFF. CDR3 bases: TGTGCCAGCAGGTCGTGGACAGGGGGGGCCGGGGAGCTGTTTTTT.

The chain carries TRBV6-6 and TRBJ1-5, with 7 bases fitting TRBD1. The CDR3 spans 13 residues. Losses at the gene ends were 6 bases for V and 6 bases for J; bases not matched to a gene: 5. CDR1 and CDR2 from the germline V gene are MNHNY and SVGAGI (reference sequence). The CDR3, as DNA: TGTGCCAGCAGCCGGGACAGTCTTCAGCCCCAGCATTTT. Its protein product is CASSRDSLQPQHF.

Remarks on this clone: Compared with germline, one end of the junction differs, possibly owing to a read error. This chain uses TRBV7-7 with TRBJ2-5; maybe TRBD2 (6 bases). Germline V CDR1 and CDR2: SSHAT, FNYEAQ (reference sequence). The CDR3 sequence is 16 residues long. CDR3 nucleotide sequence: TGTGCTAGCAGCGGCCTCAACGGGGGACGACCGGAGACCCAGTACTTC. Translation: CASSGLNGGRPETQYF.

This CDR3 is CASSVGTGKAYEQYF. For the CDR3, the DNA is TGTGCCAGCTCAGTCGGGACAGGGAAGGCCTACGAGCAGTACTTC. J is TRBJ2-7 and V is TRBV18, with 9 bases fitting TRBD1. Germline trimming cut 5 bases from V and 2 bases from J; bases unmatched to any gene: 7. Germline V gives CDR1 KGHSH, CDR2 LQKENI. The CDR3 totals 15 residues.

The chain has TRBV6-5 and TRBJ1-3, with no clear D. This CDR3 is 15 amino acids long. CDR1 is MNHEY, CDR2 SVGAGI, per germline. V lost 0 bases to trimming and J lost 0 bases, with 6 bases between them. The CDR3 loop reads CASSYSASSGNTIYF. Written as DNA, the CDR3 is TGTGCCAGCAGTTACTCGGCAAGCTCTGGAAACACCATATATTTT.

V is TRBV14 and J is TRBJ1-4; no firm D call. Germline CDR1 and CDR2: SGHDN and FVKESK. The CDR3 length is 14 residues. With 4 bases removed from V and 7 bases from J, the gap between germline ends came to 13 bases. The CDR3 protein is CASSLGLGSEKLFF. The DNA of the CDR3 is TGTGCCAGCAGCCTAGGACTCGGAAGTGAAAAACTGTTTTTT.

The V gene is TRBV19, the J gene TRBJ2-2, with D perhaps given as TRBD1 or TRBD2 (5 bases each). The germline CDR1 and CDR2 sequences are LNHDA and SQIVND (reference sequence). The CDR3 extends over 15 amino acids. Trimming pared 9 bases from V and 0 bases from J, leaving 14 bases between. This CDR3 is CARRDGRSNTGELFF. The CDR3, as DNA: TGTGCCAGACGGGACGGCAGATCGAACACCGGGGAGCTGTTTTTT.

The chain uses TRBV7-2 and TRBJ2-2, with TRBD2 matching 10 bases. With V trimmed by 1 base and J by 6 bases, 14 bases remained unmatched. CDR3 length: 19 amino acids. Per the germline V gene, CDR1 is SGHTA and CDR2 is FQGNSA. The CDR3 DNA sequence: TGTGCCAGCAGCTTAGTGCCTAGCGGGAGTTTGATTTTCGCCGGGGAGCTGTTTTTT. Translated, it gives CASSLVPSGSLIFAGELFF.

This chain joins TRBV29-1 and TRBJ1-6; 7 bases are a match to TRBD1. This CDR3 is built from 13 residues. The germline CDR1 and CDR2 sequences are SQVTM and ANQGSEA. Trimming removed 3 bases from V and 10 bases from J; junction bases left unmatched: 6. CDR3 DNA sequence: TGCAGCGTTGAGGCCAGGGGGACCTCACCCCTCCACTTT. As protein: CSVEARGTSPLHF. Using reference TRBV29-1 and TRBJ1-6 for the parts outside the CDR3, the full variable domain is SAVISQKPSRDICQRGTSLTIQCQVDSQVTMMFWYRQQPGQSLTLIATANQGSEATYESGFVIDKFPISRPNLTFSTLTVSNMSPEDSSIYLCSVEARGTSPLHFGNGTRLTVT.

The J gene is TRBJ2-2, the V gene TRBV5-8; D gene unclear. Germline CDR1 is SGHTS and CDR2 is YDEGEE. V lost 4 bases, J lost 13 bases, and 5 bases lay in between. The length of the CDR3 is 9 residues. CDR3 in amino acids: CASSVLLFF. For the CDR3, the DNA is TGTGCCAGCAGCGTGTTGCTGTTTTTT.

V gene TRBV4-1 combines with J gene TRBJ2-5, with 7 bases fitting TRBD2. From germline, CDR1 is MGHRA and CDR2 YSYEKL. The V gene end was trimmed by 1 base and the J gene end by 2 bases; junction bases not matched to a gene: 10. This CDR3 spans 17 amino acids. CDR3: CASSQVSFWGGQETQYF. Here the CDR3 DNA reads TGCGCCAGCAGCCAAGTATCCTTCTGGGGGGGGCAAGAGACCCAGTACTTC.